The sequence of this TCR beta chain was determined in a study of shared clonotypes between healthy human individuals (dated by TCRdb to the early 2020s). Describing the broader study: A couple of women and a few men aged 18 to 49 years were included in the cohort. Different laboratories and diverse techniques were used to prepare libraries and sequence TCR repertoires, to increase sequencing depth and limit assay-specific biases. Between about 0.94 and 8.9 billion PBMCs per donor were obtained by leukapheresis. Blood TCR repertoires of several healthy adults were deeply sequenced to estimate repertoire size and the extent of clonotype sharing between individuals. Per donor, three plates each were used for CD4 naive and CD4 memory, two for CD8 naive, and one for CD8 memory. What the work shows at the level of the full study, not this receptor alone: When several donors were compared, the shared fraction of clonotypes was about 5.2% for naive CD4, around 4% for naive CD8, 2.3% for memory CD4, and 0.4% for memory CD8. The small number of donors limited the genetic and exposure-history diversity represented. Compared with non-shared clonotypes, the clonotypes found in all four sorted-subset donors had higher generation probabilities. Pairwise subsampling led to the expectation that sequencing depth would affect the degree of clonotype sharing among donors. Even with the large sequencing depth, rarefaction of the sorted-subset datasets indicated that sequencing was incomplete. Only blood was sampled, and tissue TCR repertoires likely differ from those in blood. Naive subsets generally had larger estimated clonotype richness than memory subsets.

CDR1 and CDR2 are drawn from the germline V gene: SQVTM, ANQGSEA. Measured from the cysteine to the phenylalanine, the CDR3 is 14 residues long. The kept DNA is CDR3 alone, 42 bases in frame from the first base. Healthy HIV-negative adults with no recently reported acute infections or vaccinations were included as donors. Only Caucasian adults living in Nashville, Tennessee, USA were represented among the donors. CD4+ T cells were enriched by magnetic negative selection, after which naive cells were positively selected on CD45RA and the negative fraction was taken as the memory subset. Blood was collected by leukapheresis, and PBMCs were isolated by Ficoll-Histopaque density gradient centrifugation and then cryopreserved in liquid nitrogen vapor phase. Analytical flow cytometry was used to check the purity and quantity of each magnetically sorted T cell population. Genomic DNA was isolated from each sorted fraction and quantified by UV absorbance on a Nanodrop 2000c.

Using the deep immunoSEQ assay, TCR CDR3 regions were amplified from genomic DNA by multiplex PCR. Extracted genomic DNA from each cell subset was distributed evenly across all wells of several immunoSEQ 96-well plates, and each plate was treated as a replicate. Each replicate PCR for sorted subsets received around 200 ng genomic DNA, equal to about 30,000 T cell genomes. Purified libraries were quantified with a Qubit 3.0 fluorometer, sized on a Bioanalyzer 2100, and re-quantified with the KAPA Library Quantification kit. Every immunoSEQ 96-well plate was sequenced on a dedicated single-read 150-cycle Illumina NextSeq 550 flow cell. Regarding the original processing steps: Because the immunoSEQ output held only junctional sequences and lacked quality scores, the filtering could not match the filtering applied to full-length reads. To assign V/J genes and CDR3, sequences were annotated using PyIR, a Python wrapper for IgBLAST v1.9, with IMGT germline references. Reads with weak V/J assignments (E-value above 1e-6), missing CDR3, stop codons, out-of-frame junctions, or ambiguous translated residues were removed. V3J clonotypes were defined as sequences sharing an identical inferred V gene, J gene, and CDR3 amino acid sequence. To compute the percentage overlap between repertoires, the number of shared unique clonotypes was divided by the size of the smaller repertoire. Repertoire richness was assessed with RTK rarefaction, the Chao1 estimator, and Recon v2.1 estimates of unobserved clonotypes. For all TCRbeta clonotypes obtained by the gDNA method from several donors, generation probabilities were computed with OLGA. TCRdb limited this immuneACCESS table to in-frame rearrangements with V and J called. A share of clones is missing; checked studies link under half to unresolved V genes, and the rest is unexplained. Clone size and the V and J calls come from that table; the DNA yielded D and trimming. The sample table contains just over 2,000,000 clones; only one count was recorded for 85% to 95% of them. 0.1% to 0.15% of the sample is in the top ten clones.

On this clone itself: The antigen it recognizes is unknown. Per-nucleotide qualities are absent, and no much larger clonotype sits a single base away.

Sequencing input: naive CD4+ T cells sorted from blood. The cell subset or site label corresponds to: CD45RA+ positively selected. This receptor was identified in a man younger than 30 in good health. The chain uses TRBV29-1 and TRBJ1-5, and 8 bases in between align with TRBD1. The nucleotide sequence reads TGCAGACAAGAAACAGGGGGTAACAATCAGCCCCAGCATTTT. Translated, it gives CRQETGGNNQPQHF.